The present T cell receptor beta chain was sequenced within a study of cytomegalovirus exposure and HLA in healthy donors. Overall study results and limits: The listing of approximately 160 TCR beta chains classed them as cytomegalovirus-associated.

Primers: 60 Vbeta forward and 13 Jbeta reverse. The method was immunoSEQ multiplex PCR; TCRdb's version includes in-frame clones alone and lacks a portion of them. The sample lists 99,000 or so clones; about 15% were seen once. The CDR3 consists of 15 residues. V trimming: 2 bases; J trimming: 9 bases; junction bases outside the gene matches: 4. Germline loops: CDR1 SGHDN, CDR2 FVKESK. This clone was seen only a few times. The antigen is unknown. The chain links TRBV14 to TRBJ2-1; 13 bases match TRBD2. The sequence was obtained from a female donor in good health and CMV-seronegative. Sequenced material: PBMCs. The chain's CDR3 is CASSQLGTSGTEQFF. The CDR3, as DNA: TGTGCCAGCAGCCAACTAGGGACTAGCGGGACTGAGCAGTTCTTC.